In its sample, the clone carrying this T cell receptor beta chain ranks as medium-sized. What it binds is not known. This sample stems from a study of identical twins. From the 5' RACE reads, TCRdb called clonotypes with MiXCR, one entry per CDR3 protein. The data show 200,000 to 250,000 distinct CDR3 sequences, with approximately 10% seen just once and 10% held by the top ten. The study, taken as a whole, reports: For out-of-frame alpha sequences shared by twins, low generation probability was in excess.

The CDR3 spans 16 residues. Germline loops: CDR1 SGHTA, CDR2 FQGNSA. V gave up 1 base and J gave up 0 bases; unmatched junction bases: 5. The TCR sequence derives from a man aged 45-65 years in good health. Sequenced input: memory T cells sorted from blood. The chain carries TRBV7-2 and TRBJ2-5; the match to TRBD1 covers 7 bases. The CDR3 nucleotides read TGTGCCAGCAGCTTAGTAGACAGGGCGTACCAAGAGACCCAGTACTTC. Encoded protein: CASSLVDRAYQETQYF.